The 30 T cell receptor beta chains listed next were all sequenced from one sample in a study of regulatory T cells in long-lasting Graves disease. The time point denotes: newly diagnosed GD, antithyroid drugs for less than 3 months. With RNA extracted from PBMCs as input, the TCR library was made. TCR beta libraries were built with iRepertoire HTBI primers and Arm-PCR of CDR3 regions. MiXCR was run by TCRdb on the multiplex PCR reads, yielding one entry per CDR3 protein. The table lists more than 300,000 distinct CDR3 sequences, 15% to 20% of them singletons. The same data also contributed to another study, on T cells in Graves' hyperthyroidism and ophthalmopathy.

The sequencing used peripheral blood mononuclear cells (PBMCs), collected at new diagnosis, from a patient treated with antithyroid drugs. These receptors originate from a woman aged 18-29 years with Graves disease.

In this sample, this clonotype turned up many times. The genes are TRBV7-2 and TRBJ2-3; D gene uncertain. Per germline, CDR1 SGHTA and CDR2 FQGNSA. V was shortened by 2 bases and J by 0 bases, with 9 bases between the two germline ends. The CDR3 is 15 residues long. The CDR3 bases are TGTGCCAGCAGCTTAAGCTTACCTAGCACAGATACGCAGTATTTT. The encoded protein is CASSLSLPSTDTQYF.

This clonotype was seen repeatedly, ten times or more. CDR3 residues: CASSVGAEQETQYF. The DNA of the CDR3 is TGTGCCAGCAGCGTAGGGGCCGAACAAGAGACCCAGTACTTC. V gene TRBV9 combines with J gene TRBJ2-5; no clear D gene. The V and J ends lost 0 bases and 2 bases respectively, with 8 bases between them. CDR1 and CDR2 from the germline V gene are SGDLS and YYNGEE. The CDR3 loop spans 14 amino acids. The full variable domain, completed using reference TRBV9 and TRBJ2-5, is DSGVTQTPKHLITATGQRVTLRCSPRSGDLSVYWYQQSLDQGLQFLIQYYNGEERAKGNILERFSAQQFPDLHSELNLSSLELGDSALYFCASSVGAEQETQYFGPGTRLLVL.

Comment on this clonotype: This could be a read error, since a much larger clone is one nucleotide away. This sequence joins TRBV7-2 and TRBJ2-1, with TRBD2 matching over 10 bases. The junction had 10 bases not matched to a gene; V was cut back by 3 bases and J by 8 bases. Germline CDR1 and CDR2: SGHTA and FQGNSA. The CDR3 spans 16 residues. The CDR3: CASSFQAAGGPHEQFF. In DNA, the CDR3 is TGTGCCAGCAGCTTCCAGGCAGCGGGAGGGCCCCATGAGCAGTTCTTC.

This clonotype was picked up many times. This CDR3 reads CASNTLRGANVLTF. DNA of the CDR3: TGTGCCAGCAACACCCTCCGTGGGGCCAACGTCCTGACTTTC. The V call is TRBV6-1, the J call TRBJ2-6; D gene ambiguous. Trimming cost V 7 bases and J 3 bases, with 10 bases left between them. The germline V gene has CDR1 MNHNS and CDR2 SASEGT. CDR3 length equals 14 residues.

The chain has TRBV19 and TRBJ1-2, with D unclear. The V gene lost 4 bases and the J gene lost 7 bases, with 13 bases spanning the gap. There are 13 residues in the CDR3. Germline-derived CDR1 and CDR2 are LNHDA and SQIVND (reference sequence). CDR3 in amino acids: CASSRTSESGYTF. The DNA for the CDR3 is TGTGCCAGTAGTAGGACGTCGGAGTCTGGCTACACCTTC.

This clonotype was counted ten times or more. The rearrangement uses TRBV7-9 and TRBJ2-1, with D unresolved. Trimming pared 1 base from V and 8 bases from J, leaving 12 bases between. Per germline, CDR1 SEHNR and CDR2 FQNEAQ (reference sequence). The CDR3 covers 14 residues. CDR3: CASSLGWQTHEQFF. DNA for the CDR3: TGTGCCAGCAGCTTAGGGTGGCAGACCCATGAGCAGTTCTTC.

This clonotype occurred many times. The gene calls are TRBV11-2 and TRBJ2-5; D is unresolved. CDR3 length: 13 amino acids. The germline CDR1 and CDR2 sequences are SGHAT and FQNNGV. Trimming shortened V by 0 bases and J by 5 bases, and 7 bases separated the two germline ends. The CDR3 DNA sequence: TGTGCCAGCAGCTTAGAACCGAGGGAGACCCAGTACTTC. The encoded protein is CASSLEPRETQYF.

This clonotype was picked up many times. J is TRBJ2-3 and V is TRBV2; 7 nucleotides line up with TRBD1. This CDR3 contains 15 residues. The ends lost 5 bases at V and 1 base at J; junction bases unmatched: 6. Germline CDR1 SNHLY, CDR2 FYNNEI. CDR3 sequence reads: CASSSQGVRTDTQYF. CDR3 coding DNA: TGTGCCAGCAGTTCCCAGGGGGTACGCACAGATACGCAGTATTTT.

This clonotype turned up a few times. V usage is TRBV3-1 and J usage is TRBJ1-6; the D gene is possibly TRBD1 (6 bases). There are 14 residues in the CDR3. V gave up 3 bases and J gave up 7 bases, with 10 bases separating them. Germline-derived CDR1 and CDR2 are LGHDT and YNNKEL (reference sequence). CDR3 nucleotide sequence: TGTGCCAGCAGCCAGATTGACAGGAATTCACCCCTCCACTTT. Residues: CASSQIDRNSPLHF.

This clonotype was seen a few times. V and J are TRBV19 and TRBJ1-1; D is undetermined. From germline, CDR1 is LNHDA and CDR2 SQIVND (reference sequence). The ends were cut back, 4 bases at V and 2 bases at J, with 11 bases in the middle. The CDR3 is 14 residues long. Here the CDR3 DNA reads TGTGCCAGTAGTAGGACGCAACTCAACACTGAAGCTTTCTTT. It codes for CASSRTQLNTEAFF.

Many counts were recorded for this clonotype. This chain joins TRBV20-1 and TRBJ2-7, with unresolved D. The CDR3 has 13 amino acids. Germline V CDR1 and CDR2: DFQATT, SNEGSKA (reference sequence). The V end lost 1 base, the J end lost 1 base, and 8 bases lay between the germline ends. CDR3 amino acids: CSARGVGSYEQYF. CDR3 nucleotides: TGCAGTGCTAGAGGTGTCGGTTCCTACGAGCAGTACTTC.

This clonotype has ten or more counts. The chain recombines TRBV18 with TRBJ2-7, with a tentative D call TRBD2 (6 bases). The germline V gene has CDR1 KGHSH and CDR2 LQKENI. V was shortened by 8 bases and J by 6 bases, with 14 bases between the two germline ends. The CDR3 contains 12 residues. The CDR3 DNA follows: TGTGCCAGCAGCCCTGGGGGGTCCGAGCAGTACTTC. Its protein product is CASSPGGSEQYF.

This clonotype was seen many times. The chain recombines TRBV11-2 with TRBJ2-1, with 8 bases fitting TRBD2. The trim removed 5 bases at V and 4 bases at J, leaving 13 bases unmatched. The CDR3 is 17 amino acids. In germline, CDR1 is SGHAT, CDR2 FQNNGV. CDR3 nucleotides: TGTGCCAGCAGCCGAAATTCGCCCAGCGGGAGTTACAATGAGCAGTTCTTC. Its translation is CASSRNSPSGSYNEQFF.

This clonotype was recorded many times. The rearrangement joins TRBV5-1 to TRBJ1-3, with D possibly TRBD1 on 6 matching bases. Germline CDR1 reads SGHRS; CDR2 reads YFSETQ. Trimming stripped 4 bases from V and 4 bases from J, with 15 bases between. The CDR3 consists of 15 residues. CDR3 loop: CASSPQGTGGNTIYF. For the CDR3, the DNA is TGCGCCAGCAGCCCCCAGGGGACCGGGGGAAACACCATATATTTT.

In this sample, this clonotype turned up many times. The CDR3 DNA is TGTGCCAGCAGTGAAGTGGCCAGTGACTATGGCTACACCTTC. Encoded protein: CASSEVASDYGYTF. This chain links TRBV2 with TRBJ1-2; D is undetermined. There are 14 residues in the CDR3. CDR1 is SNHLY and CDR2 is FYNNEI in the germline V gene. The V gene lost 1 base and the J gene lost 3 bases, with 9 bases spanning the gap.

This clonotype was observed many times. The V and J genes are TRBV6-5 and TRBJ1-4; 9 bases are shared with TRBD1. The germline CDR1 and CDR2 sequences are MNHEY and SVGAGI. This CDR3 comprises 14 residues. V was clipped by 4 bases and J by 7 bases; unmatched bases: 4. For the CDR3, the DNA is TGTGCCAGCAGTTCCGACAGGGGGGGTGAAAAACTGTTTTTT. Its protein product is CASSSDRGGEKLFF.

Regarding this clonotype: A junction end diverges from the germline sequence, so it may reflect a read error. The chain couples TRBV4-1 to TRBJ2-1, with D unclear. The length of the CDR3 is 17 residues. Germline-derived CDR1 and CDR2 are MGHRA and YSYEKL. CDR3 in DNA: TGCGCCAGCAGCCAAGAGGACCCAGCAAAACTTTACAAGGAGCAGTTCTTC. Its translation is CASSQEDPAKLYKEQFF.

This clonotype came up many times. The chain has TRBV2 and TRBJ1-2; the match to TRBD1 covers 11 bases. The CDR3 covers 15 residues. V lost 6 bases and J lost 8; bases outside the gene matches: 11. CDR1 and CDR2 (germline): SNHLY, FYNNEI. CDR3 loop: CASSKDRGQSRGYTF. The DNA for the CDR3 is TGTGCCAGCAGCAAGGACAGGGGGCAGTCGCGGGGCTACACCTTC.

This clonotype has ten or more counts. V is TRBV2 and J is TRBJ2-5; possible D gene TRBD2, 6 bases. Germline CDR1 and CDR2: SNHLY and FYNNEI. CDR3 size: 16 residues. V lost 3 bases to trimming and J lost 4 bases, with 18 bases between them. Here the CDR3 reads CASSEGPGPEGETQYF. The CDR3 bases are TGTGCCAGCAGTGAGGGTCCGGGGCCGGAGGGAGAGACCCAGTACTTC.

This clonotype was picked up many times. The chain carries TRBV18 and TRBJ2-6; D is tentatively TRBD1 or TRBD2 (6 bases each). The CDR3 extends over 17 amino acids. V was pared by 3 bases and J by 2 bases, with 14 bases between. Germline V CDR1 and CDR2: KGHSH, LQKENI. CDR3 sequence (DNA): TGTGCCAGCTCACCTCCCAGGGGAGGCGCTGGGGCCAACGTCCTGACTTTC. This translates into CASSPPRGGAGANVLTF.

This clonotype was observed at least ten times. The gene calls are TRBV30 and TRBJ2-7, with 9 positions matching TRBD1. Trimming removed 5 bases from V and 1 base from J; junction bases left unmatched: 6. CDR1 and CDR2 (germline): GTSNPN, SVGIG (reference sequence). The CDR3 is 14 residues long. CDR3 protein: CAWGGQGLSYEQYF. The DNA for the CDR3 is TGTGCCTGGGGGGGACAGGGTTTGTCCTACGAGCAGTACTTC.

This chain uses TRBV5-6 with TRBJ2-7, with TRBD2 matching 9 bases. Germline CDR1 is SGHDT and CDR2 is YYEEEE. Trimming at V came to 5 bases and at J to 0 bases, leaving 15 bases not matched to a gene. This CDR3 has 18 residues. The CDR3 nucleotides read TGTGCCAGCAGTCACCTAAAACGGGGACTAGCCGACTCCTACGAGCAGTACTTC. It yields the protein CASSHLKRGLADSYEQYF.

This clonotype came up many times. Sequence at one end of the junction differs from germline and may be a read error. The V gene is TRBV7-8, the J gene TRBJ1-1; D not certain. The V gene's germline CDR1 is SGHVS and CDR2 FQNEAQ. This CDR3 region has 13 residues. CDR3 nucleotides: TGTGCCAGCAGCGTAGCCCGCGGCACTGAAGCTTTCTTT. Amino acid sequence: CASSVARGTEAFF.

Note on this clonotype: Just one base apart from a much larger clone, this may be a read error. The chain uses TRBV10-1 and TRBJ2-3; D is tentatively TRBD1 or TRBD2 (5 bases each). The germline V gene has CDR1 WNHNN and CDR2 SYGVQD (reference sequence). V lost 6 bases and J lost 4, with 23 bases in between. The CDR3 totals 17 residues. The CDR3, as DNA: TGCGCCAGCAGCCGGGAACGGACACCCCGGAACGCAGATACGCAGTATTTT. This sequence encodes CASSRERTPRNADTQYF.

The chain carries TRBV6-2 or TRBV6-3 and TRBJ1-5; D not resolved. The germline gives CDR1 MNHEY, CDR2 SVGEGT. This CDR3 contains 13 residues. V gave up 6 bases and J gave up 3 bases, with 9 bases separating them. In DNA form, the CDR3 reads TGTGCCAGCAGGAACGGGCTCAATCAGCCCCAGCATTTT. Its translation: CASRNGLNQPQHF.

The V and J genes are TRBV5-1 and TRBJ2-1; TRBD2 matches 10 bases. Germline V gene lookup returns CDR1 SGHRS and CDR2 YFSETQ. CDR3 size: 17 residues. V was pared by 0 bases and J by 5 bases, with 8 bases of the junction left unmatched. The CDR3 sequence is CASSLAGSGRANNEQFF. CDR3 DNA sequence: TGCGCCAGCAGCTTGGCCGGGAGCGGGAGGGCAAACAATGAGCAGTTCTTC. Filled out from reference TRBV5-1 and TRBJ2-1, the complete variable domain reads KAGVTQTPRYLIKTRGQQVTLSCSPISGHRSVSWYQQTPGQGLQFLFEYFSETQRNKGNFPGRFSGRQFSNSRSEMNVSTLELGDSALYLCASSLAGSGRANNEQFFGPGTRLTVL.

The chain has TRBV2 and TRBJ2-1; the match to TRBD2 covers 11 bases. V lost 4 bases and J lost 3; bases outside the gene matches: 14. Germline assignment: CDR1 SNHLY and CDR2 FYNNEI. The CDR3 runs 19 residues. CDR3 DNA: TGTGCCAGCAGTGTTTTTCTTTCCGGGACTAGCGGATTCTACAATGAGCAGTTCTTC. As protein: CASSVFLSGTSGFYNEQFF.

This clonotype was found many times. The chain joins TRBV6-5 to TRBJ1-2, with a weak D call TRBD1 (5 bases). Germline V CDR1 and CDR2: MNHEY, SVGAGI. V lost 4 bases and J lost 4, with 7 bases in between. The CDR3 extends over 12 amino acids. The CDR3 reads CASSSDSYGYTF. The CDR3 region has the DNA TGTGCCAGCAGTTCCGACAGCTATGGCTACACCTTC.

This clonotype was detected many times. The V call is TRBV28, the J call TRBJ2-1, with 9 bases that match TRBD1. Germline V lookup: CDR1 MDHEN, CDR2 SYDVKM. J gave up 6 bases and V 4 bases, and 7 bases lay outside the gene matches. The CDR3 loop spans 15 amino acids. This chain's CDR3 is CASSSSGQGGNEQFF. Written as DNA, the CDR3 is TGTGCCAGCAGTTCCTCGGGACAGGGTGGCAATGAGCAGTTCTTC.

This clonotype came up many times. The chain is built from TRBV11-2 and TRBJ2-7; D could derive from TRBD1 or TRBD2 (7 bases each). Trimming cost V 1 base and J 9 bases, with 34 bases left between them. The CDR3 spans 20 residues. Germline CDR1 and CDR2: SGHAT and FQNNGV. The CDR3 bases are TGTGCCAGCAGCTTAGCGAGATGGGGGGGAAGACAGGGATACCGAGCGGTGCAGTACTTC. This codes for CASSLARWGGRQGYRAVQYF.